The 23 T cell receptor beta chains below come from one sample, sequenced in a study of siplizumab effects on memory and regulatory T cells. It was at 37°C and for about 6 days that the mixed lymphocyte reaction cells were cocultured. No cognate antigen is known for these TCRs. Generated by immunoSEQ multiplex PCR, the TCRdb table keeps only in-frame clones and is missing some. The top ten clones hold 10% of a sample with around 13,000 clones, less than 40% of them seen once. Sequenced sample: CFSE-low (dividing) CD8+ T cells sorted from an allogeneic mixed lymphocyte reaction. The receptor source for this set is a human donor in good health; the cells came from an allogeneic mixed lymphocyte reaction.

The rearrangement joins TRBV27 to TRBJ2-5, with 7 nucleotides matching TRBD2. Germline values: CDR1 MNHEY, CDR2 SMNVEV (reference sequence). After removal of 2 bases from V and 9 bases from J, the junction contained 6 bases not matched to a gene. The CDR3 consists of 13 residues. This CDR3 is CASSLILGRAQYF. Here the CDR3 DNA reads TGTGCCAGCAGTTTAATATTAGGGAGGGCCCAGTACTTC.

This clone was counted at least ten times. The chain employs TRBV30 and TRBJ1-1; TRBD1 matches at 9 bases. The CDR3 has 16 amino acids. The V gene's germline CDR1 is GTSNPN and CDR2 SVGIG (reference sequence). The J segment lost 1 base and the V segment lost 4 bases, leaving 10 bases of the junction unmatched. CDR3: CAWTPSQGARNTEAFF. CDR3 DNA sequence: TGTGCCTGGACCCCTTCACAGGGGGCGCGGAACACTGAAGCTTTCTTT. The full variable domain, with the rest looked up from reference TRBV30 and TRBJ1-1, is SQTIHQWPATLVQPVGSPLSLECTVEGTSNPNLYWYRQAAGRGLQLLFYSVGIGQISSEVPQNLSASRPQDRQFILSSKKLLLSDSGFYLCAWTPSQGARNTEAFFGQGTRLTVV.

This clone counts as medium-sized. The rearrangement links TRBV15 to TRBJ1-2; TRBD1 aligns across 9 bases. The CDR3 is made up of 14 amino acids. The junction had 5 bases not matched to a gene; V was cut back by 5 bases and J by 4 bases. From germline, CDR1 is LNHNV and CDR2 YYDKDF (reference sequence). The CDR3 DNA follows: TGTGCCACCAGCCCCAGACAGGGGGTCTATGGCTACACCTTC. It specifies CATSPRQGVYGYTF. The variable domain in full, with the rest retrieved from reference TRBV15 and TRBJ1-2, is DAMVIQNPRYQVTQFGKPVTLSCSQTLNHNVMYWYQQKSSQAPKLLFHYYDKDFNNEADTPDNFQSRRPNTSFCFLDIRSPGLGDTAMYLCATSPRQGVYGYTFGSGTRLTVV.

The rearrangement links TRBV7-3 to TRBJ2-1, with TRBD2 matching 10 bases. Germline loops: CDR1 SGHTA, CDR2 FQGTGA. The CDR3 is 15 amino acids. J lost 2 bases, V lost 6 bases, and 4 bases had no gene match. The CDR3 DNA reads TGTGCCAGCAGTAATAGCGGGGGGCCCTACAATGAGCAGTTCTTC. It is translated as CASSNSGGPYNEQFF.

J is TRBJ2-7 and V is TRBV5-1; possible D gene TRBD1, 5 bases. The CDR3 is 17 amino acids. Trimming shortened V by 2 bases and J by 4 bases, and 22 bases separated the two germline ends. Looked up from germline, CDR1 is SGHRS and CDR2 is YFSETQ. CDR3 DNA: TGCGCCAGCAGCTTATCGTCCCCGGGTAGGGGTTTGTACGAGCAGTACTTC. This codes for CASSLSSPGRGLYEQYF.

The chain couples TRBV4-3 to TRBJ2-3, with D tentatively TRBD1 or TRBD2 (5 bases each). This CDR3 spans 15 amino acids. The germline CDR1 and CDR2 sequences are LGHNA and YSLEER. Trimming shortened V by 0 bases and J by 2 bases, and 9 bases separated the two germline ends. The CDR3 DNA reads TGCGCCAGCAGCCAAGACGGGGCCCTCACAGATACGCAGTATTTT. Protein product: CASSQDGALTDTQYF.

In its sample, this clone is medium-sized (0.01 to 0.1%). This rearrangement joins TRBV5-1 to TRBJ2-2, with D unclear. Trimming stripped 4 bases from V and 0 bases from J, with 7 bases between. Germline V gene data show CDR1 as SGHRS and CDR2 as YFSETQ. The CDR3 consists of 14 residues. The CDR3 DNA reads as TGCGCCAGCAGCAGGAGTCCGAACACCGGGGAGCTGTTTTTT. It translates to CASSRSPNTGELFF.

This clone was seen more than once but under ten times. V and J are TRBV7-3 and TRBJ2-1; the D gene is possibly TRBD1 (6 bases). This CDR3 has 13 amino acids. V lost 3 bases and J lost 3, with 6 bases in between. Germline V gives CDR1 SGHTA, CDR2 FQGTGA. CDR3 protein: CASSLDSYNEQFF. CDR3 nucleotides: TGTGCCAGCAGCTTGGACAGCTACAATGAGCAGTTCTTC.

This rearrangement joins TRBV27 to TRBJ1-1; TRBD1 agrees at 7 bases. The V gene end was trimmed by 9 bases and the J gene end by 0 bases; junction bases not matched to a gene: 13. The CDR3 has 16 amino acids. Germline loops: CDR1 MNHEY, CDR2 SMNVEV (reference sequence). This CDR3 is CASRLTGAGMNTEAFF. DNA of the CDR3: TGTGCCAGTCGGTTAACAGGGGCCGGCATGAACACTGAAGCTTTCTTT.

Only a few counts were recorded for this clone. This chain links TRBV7-9 with TRBJ2-7; tentative D call: TRBD2 (6 bases). The CDR3 consists of 11 residues. The ends were cut back, 5 bases at V and 7 bases at J, with 9 bases in the middle. Germline V CDR1 and CDR2: SEHNR, FQNEAQ (reference sequence). CDR3 nucleotide sequence: TGTGCCAGCAGCCAAGGAGGGGAGCAGTACTTC. Amino acid sequence: CASSQGGEQYF.

Sample share makes this clone medium-sized. The chain uses TRBV19 and TRBJ2-7; D ambiguous. This CDR3 spans 14 amino acids. Trimming took off 5 bases at V and 1 base at J, with 12 bases between the two ends. CDR1 is LNHDA and CDR2 is SQIVND in the germline V gene (reference sequence). CDR3 sequence (DNA): TGTGCCAGTAGTCCGGCGGCCCCTTCCTACGAGCAGTACTTC. Translated: CASSPAAPSYEQYF.

The rearrangement uses TRBV27 and TRBJ2-7; 9 nucleotides match TRBD2. Trimming cost V 5 bases and J 2 bases; bases outside gene matches: 13. Per the germline V gene, CDR1 is MNHEY and CDR2 is SMNVEV (reference sequence). The CDR3 is made up of 17 amino acids. The chain's CDR3 is CASSPGGWTSVAYEQYF. The DNA of the CDR3 is TGTGCCAGCAGTCCGGGCGGCTGGACTAGCGTAGCCTACGAGCAGTACTTC.

CDR3 nucleotide sequence: TGTGCCAGCAGGTTCTGGGGGGGCGTTGCAGATACGCAGTATTTT. Its translation: CASRFWGGVADTQYF. The chain employs TRBV5-4 and TRBJ2-3; a weak D match, TRBD2 (7 bases). The CDR3 has 15 amino acids. Germline V gives CDR1 SGHNT, CDR2 YYREEE (reference sequence). V was shortened by 5 bases and J by 4 bases, with 17 bases between the two germline ends.

The V gene is TRBV4-1, the J gene TRBJ2-7; 8 positions match TRBD2. From germline, CDR1 is MGHRA and CDR2 YSYEKL. CDR3 length: 15 residues. With 1 base clipped from V and 3 bases from J, the junction kept 5 bases outside the gene matches. The CDR3 DNA sequence: TGCGCCAGCAGCCAAGTACTAGCGGAGGTCTACGAGCAGTACTTC. Translated, it gives CASSQVLAEVYEQYF.

By share, this clone counts as large. The V gene is TRBV4-1, the J gene TRBJ2-1, with D unresolved. The V end lost 0 bases, the J end lost 2 bases, and 11 bases lay between the germline ends. The CDR3 runs to 16 residues. Per the germline V gene, CDR1 is MGHRA and CDR2 is YSYEKL. The CDR3 protein is CASSQDPLVTYNEQFF. Here the CDR3 DNA reads TGCGCCAGCAGCCAAGATCCCCTAGTTACCTACAATGAGCAGTTCTTC.

The genes are TRBV30 and TRBJ1-1; D unclear. Germline CDR1 and CDR2: GTSNPN and SVGIG (reference sequence). V was trimmed by 8 bases and J by 5 bases, leaving 18 bases between them. The CDR3 is 13 amino acids. CDR3 DNA sequence: TGTGCCGGACCGGGAGGGAGGAGAACTGAAGCTTTCTTT. Translation gives CAGPGGRRTEAFF.

This clone has a handful of counts. This rearrangement joins TRBV27 to TRBJ2-7; possibly TRBD1 or TRBD2 for D (5 bases each). V was cut by 1 base and J by 2 bases, with 9 bases left in between. The CDR3 runs to 14 residues. Germline values: CDR1 MNHEY, CDR2 SMNVEV (reference sequence). CDR3 bases: TGTGCCAGCAGTTTATTGGGACCAACCTACGAGCAGTACTTC. This translates into CASSLLGPTYEQYF.

The chain couples TRBV30 to TRBJ1-4; 10 nucleotides line up with TRBD1. V shed 3 bases, J shed 7 bases, and the junction held 5 bases outside the gene matches. Germline values: CDR1 GTSNPN, CDR2 SVGIG (reference sequence). This CDR3 spans 14 amino acids. The CDR3: CAWSTGTGVEKLFF. In DNA form, the CDR3 reads TGTGCCTGGAGCACCGGGACAGGGGTTGAAAAACTGTTTTTT.

The chain employs TRBV27 and TRBJ2-2; 11 nucleotides agree with TRBD1. Germline V CDR1 and CDR2: MNHEY, SMNVEV (reference sequence). The J segment lost 4 bases and the V segment lost 5 bases, leaving 9 bases of the junction unmatched. CDR3 length: 17 amino acids. The CDR3 DNA reads TGTGCCAGCAGTCTATACCCCGGGACAGGGGGCACCGGGGAGCTGTTTTTT. Translation: CASSLYPGTGGTGELFF.

The chain has TRBV7-2 and TRBJ1-2; tentative D call: TRBD1 (5 bases). This CDR3 comprises 16 residues. CDR1 is SGHTA and CDR2 is FQGNSA in the germline V gene. Trimming left V 7 bases short and J 8 bases short, with 26 bases between. The DNA of the CDR3 is TGTGCCAGCACCTACCGGTCGACAGCGACCCGGGGAGGCTACACCTTC. Protein sequence: CASTYRSTATRGGYTF. Full variable domain (remainder filled in from reference TRBV7-2 and TRBJ1-2): GAGVSQSPSNKVTEKGKDVELRCDPISGHTALYWYRQSLGQGLEFLIYFQGNSAPDKSGLPSDRFSAERTGGSVSTLTIQRTQQEDSAVYLCASTYRSTATRGGYTFGSGTRLTVV.

The sample holds a few counts of this clone. The CDR3 DNA reads as TGTGCCAGCAGCCAAGAACCCTGGAACACCGGGGAGCTGTTTTTT. Protein sequence: CASSQEPWNTGELFF. The chain joins TRBV14 to TRBJ2-2; no clear D. Trimming took 0 bases from V and 1 from J, leaving 6 bases between them. The V gene's germline CDR1 is SGHDN and CDR2 FVKESK. The CDR3 sequence is 15 residues long.

By share, this clone ranks as medium-sized. This rearrangement joins TRBV27 to TRBJ1-1; TRBD1 agrees at 7 bases. Germline V CDR1 and CDR2: MNHEY, SMNVEV (reference sequence). The CDR3 is 14 residues long. The V gene end was trimmed by 6 bases and the J gene end by 3 bases; junction bases not matched to a gene: 7. The DNA for the CDR3 is TGTGCCAGCAGCGCGACAGGGCCGGACACTGAAGCTTTCTTT. It translates to CASSATGPDTEAFF.

The genes are TRBV6-1 and TRBJ1-3; D unresolved. CDR3 length equals 15 residues. V gave up 2 bases and J gave up 3 bases, with 11 bases separating them. Germline V gene lookup returns CDR1 MNHNS and CDR2 SASEGT. This CDR3 is CASSENHRFGNTIYF. The CDR3, as DNA: TGTGCCAGCAGTGAAAATCACCGATTTGGAAACACCATATATTTT.